Below, 21 T cell receptor beta chains from the same sample are listed, as sequenced in a study of early stage breast cancer tumors. Assay: immunoSEQ multiplex PCR; the TCRdb copy retains only in-frame clones and omits some. The profile covers about 53,000 clones, with about 90% appearing a single time and roughly 5% taken by the ten largest. The source material was blood. Every receptor here comes from a person aged 70 to 85 with breast cancer.

The chain carries TRBV6-5 and TRBJ2-7; D perhaps matches TRBD2 (5 bases). In germline, CDR1 is MNHEY, CDR2 SVGAGI. The V end was cut by 10 bases, the J end by 1 base, with 14 bases between. The CDR3 is 13 residues long. The CDR3 sequence is CATRKSGSYEQYF. In DNA form, the CDR3 reads TGTGCCACCCGAAAATCGGGGTCCTACGAGCAGTACTTC.

The genes are TRBV6-6 and TRBJ2-7; no clear D. Germline V gene data show CDR1 as MNHNY and CDR2 as SVGAGI (reference sequence). V was cut by 0 bases and J by 2 bases, with 11 bases left in between. This CDR3 is built from 15 residues. This CDR3 is CASSYSGSSTYEQYF. The CDR3 nucleotides read TGTGCCAGCAGTTACTCGGGTAGCTCCACCTACGAGCAGTACTTC.

This chain links TRBV27 with TRBJ2-3; TRBD2 might be the D (5 bases). This CDR3 spans 13 amino acids. V was shortened by 6 bases and J by 6 bases, with 13 bases between the two germline ends. Germline V gene sequence: CDR1 MNHEY, CDR2 SMNVEV (reference sequence). CDR3 DNA: TGTGCCAGCAGCCCCACACGGAGGGATACGCAGTATTTT. It yields the protein CASSPTRRDTQYF.

The chain employs TRBV9 and TRBJ2-1, with D perhaps matching TRBD2 (6 bases). The CDR3 totals 15 residues. Germline CDR1 and CDR2: SGDLS and YYNGEE. Trimming left V 0 bases short and J 2 bases short, with 9 bases between. CDR3 sequence reads: CASSVGGDPYNEQFF. The CDR3 DNA reads as TGTGCCAGCAGCGTAGGGGGGGACCCCTACAATGAGCAGTTCTTC.

The V call is TRBV11-1, the J call TRBJ1-2; the match to TRBD1 covers 8 bases. There are 15 residues in the CDR3. The V gene end was trimmed by 3 bases and the J gene end by 8 bases; junction bases not matched to a gene: 11. In germline, CDR1 is SGHAT, CDR2 FQDESV (reference sequence). The CDR3 loop is CASSLTGAEVGGYTF. Here the CDR3 DNA reads TGTGCCAGCAGCTTGACAGGGGCCGAAGTAGGGGGCTACACCTTC.

The chain couples TRBV5-6 to TRBJ2-6; TRBD1 matches 10 bases. Losses at the gene ends were 0 bases for V and 1 base for J; bases not matched to a gene: 4. Germline-derived CDR1 and CDR2 are SGHDT and YYEEEE. The CDR3 sequence is 18 residues long. CDR3 sequence: CASSLGRTGGSGANVLTF. The CDR3 DNA reads as TGTGCCAGCAGCTTGGGTAGGACAGGGGGATCTGGGGCCAACGTCCTGACTTTC.

The chain joins TRBV28 to TRBJ2-7; 7 nucleotides agree with TRBD2. Trimming cost V 7 bases and J 2 bases; bases outside gene matches: 14. CDR3 size: 16 residues. The germline V gene has CDR1 MDHEN and CDR2 SYDVKM. The CDR3 bases are TGTGCCAGCAACCCTCTTCGGACTAGGGTAACCTACGAGCAGTACTTC. Residues: CASNPLRTRVTYEQYF.

V is TRBV25-1 and J is TRBJ1-2; perhaps TRBD1 as D (6 bases). The V and J ends lost 9 bases and 6 bases respectively, with 14 bases between them. Germline CDR1 reads MGHDK; CDR2 reads SYGVNS. This CDR3 spans 12 amino acids. CDR3 loop: CASQSGADGYTF. In DNA, the CDR3 is TGTGCCAGTCAATCAGGGGCTGATGGCTACACCTTC.

V and J are TRBV9 and TRBJ2-7; D might be TRBD1 (5 bases). Trimming took 4 bases from V and 4 from J, leaving 21 bases between them. The germline gives CDR1 SGDLS, CDR2 YYNGEE. The CDR3 extends over 16 amino acids. CDR3 residues: CASSPSLKGRWYEQYF. The CDR3 bases are TGTGCCAGCAGCCCTAGTCTTAAGGGGCGGTGGTACGAGCAGTACTTC. Looking up the rest from reference TRBV9 and TRBJ2-7 gives the full variable domain: DSGVTQTPKHLITATGQRVTLRCSPRSGDLSVYWYQQSLDQGLQFLIQYYNGEERAKGNILERFSAQQFPDLHSELNLSSLELGDSALYFCASSPSLKGRWYEQYFGPGTRLTVT.

The chain has TRBV5-4 and TRBJ2-2; D remains ambiguous. The V end was cut by 4 bases, the J end by 4 bases, with 5 bases between. From germline, CDR1 is SGHNT and CDR2 YYREEE (reference sequence). The length of the CDR3 is 12 residues. The DNA of the CDR3 is TGTGCCAGCAGCCCGGTCACCGGGGAGCTGTTTTTT. Protein: CASSPVTGELFF. The entire variable domain, with the rest obtained from reference TRBV5-4 and TRBJ2-2, is as follows: ETGVTQSPTHLIKTRGQQVTLRCSSQSGHNTVSWYQQALGQGPQFIFQYYREEENGRGNFPPRFSGLQFPNYSSELNVNALELDDSALYLCASSPVTGELFFGEGSRLTVL.

V gene TRBV6-1 combines with J gene TRBJ2-1; TRBD2 might be the D (5 bases). Deletions cut 5 bases from V and 10 bases from J, with 12 bases between. CDR3 length equals 12 residues. CDR1 and CDR2 from the germline V gene are MNHNS and SASEGT. The chain's CDR3 is CASSLPQREQFF. Here the CDR3 DNA reads TGTGCCAGCAGTCTCCCCCAGCGGGAGCAGTTCTTC.

V and J are TRBV7-2 and TRBJ1-5; D not certain. Between the trimmed V and J ends, which lost 2 bases and 5 bases, there was a span of 13 bases. CDR1 and CDR2 from the germline V gene are SGHTA and FQGNSA. This CDR3 is built from 15 residues. CDR3 residues: CASSLTGRTYQPQHF. In nucleotides, the CDR3 is TGTGCCAGCAGCTTAACTGGGAGGACCTATCAGCCCCAGCATTTT. The full variable domain, with the rest looked up from reference TRBV7-2 and TRBJ1-5, is GAGVSQSPSNKVTEKGKDVELRCDPISGHTALYWYRQSLGQGLEFLIYFQGNSAPDKSGLPSDRFSAERTGGSVSTLTIQRTQQEDSAVYLCASSLTGRTYQPQHFGDGTRLSIL.

This chain links TRBV30 with TRBJ2-3, with TRBD2 identical over 10 bases. The V segment lost 3 bases and the J segment 0 bases; nucleotides outside the gene matches: 9. Looked up from germline, CDR1 is GTSNPN and CDR2 is SVGIG (reference sequence). This CDR3 contains 17 residues. DNA for the CDR3: TGTGCCTGGAGCCGCGGCTCAGCGGGAGGGAGCACAGATACGCAGTATTTT. Its protein product is CAWSRGSAGGSTDTQYF.

This clone was recorded once. The V and J genes are TRBV29-1 and TRBJ1-5; the D gene is possibly TRBD1 (6 bases). In germline, CDR1 is SQVTM, CDR2 ANQGSEA. This CDR3 is built from 15 residues. Deletions cut 4 bases from V and 4 bases from J, with 17 bases between. CDR3 loop: CSVAQGGPRNQPQHF. As DNA, the CDR3 is TGCAGCGTTGCCCAAGGGGGTCCCAGGAATCAGCCCCAGCATTTT. The full variable domain, its missing parts supplied by reference TRBV29-1 and TRBJ1-5, is SAVISQKPSRDICQRGTSLTIQCQVDSQVTMMFWYRQQPGQSLTLIATANQGSEATYESGFVIDKFPISRPNLTFSTLTVSNMSPEDSSIYLCSVAQGGPRNQPQHFGDGTRLSIL.

The chain recombines TRBV27 with TRBJ2-1, with 12 bases that match TRBD2. The ends lost 2 bases at V and 6 bases at J; junction bases unmatched: 8. This CDR3 is built from 17 residues. Per the germline V gene, CDR1 is MNHEY and CDR2 is SMNVEV (reference sequence). The CDR3: CASSLPLAGGNLNEQFF. In nucleotides, the CDR3 is TGTGCCAGCAGTTTACCTCTAGCGGGAGGGAACCTCAATGAGCAGTTCTTC.

The chain is built from TRBV5-8 and TRBJ2-5, with a possible D match to TRBD2 (5 bases). The CDR3 is made up of 15 amino acids. The V gene lost 6 bases and the J gene lost 2 bases, with 17 bases spanning the gap. Germline CDR1 and CDR2: SGHTS and YDEGEE. CDR3 region: CASILDITGQETQYF. DNA of the CDR3: TGTGCCAGCATCCTAGATATAACGGGACAAGAGACCCAGTACTTC.

V is TRBV7-2 and J is TRBJ2-7; D is perhaps TRBD2 (6 bases). The CDR3 is made up of 14 amino acids. Trimming took 1 base from V and 3 from J, leaving 10 bases between them. The germline CDR1 and CDR2 sequences are SGHTA and FQGNSA. Here the CDR3 reads CASSLVGSVYEQYF. The CDR3 nucleotides read TGTGCCAGCAGCTTAGTCGGGAGTGTCTACGAGCAGTACTTC.

The rearrangement uses TRBV7-2 and TRBJ1-2, with D perhaps matching TRBD1 (6 bases). Germline-derived CDR1 and CDR2 are SGHTA and FQGNSA. Trimming stripped 7 bases from V and 0 bases from J, with 18 bases between. CDR3 length equals 16 residues. The CDR3, as DNA: TGTGCCAGCAACAGGGACGGCGCCGGTTCTAACTATGGCTACACCTTC. Its protein is CASNRDGAGSNYGYTF.

The rearrangement uses TRBV30 and TRBJ2-3, with 11 bases fitting TRBD2. This CDR3 has 14 amino acids. Per the germline V gene, CDR1 is GTSNPN and CDR2 is SVGIG (reference sequence). Trimming removed 5 bases from V and 1 base from J; junction bases left unmatched: 2. The CDR3 loop is CAWSTSGGTDTQYF. The CDR3 DNA reads TGTGCCTGGTCGACTAGCGGGGGCACAGATACGCAGTATTTT.

V and J are TRBV25-1 and TRBJ1-4, with TRBD1 identical over 7 bases. CDR1 and CDR2 (germline): MGHDK, SYGVNS. The CDR3 consists of 16 residues. V lost 5 bases, J lost 8 bases, and 14 bases stayed unmatched. The CDR3 bases are TGTGCCAGCAGTAAGAACAGGGGTGGTCTGATAGAAAAACTGTTTTTT. Translation gives CASSKNRGGLIEKLFF.

The V and J genes are TRBV4-2 and TRBJ1-2; 9 nucleotides match TRBD1. V was clipped by 4 bases and J by 2 bases; unmatched bases: 17. The CDR3 sequence is 19 residues long. Germline V gene sequence: CDR1 LGHNA, CDR2 YNFKEQ. CDR3 nucleotide sequence: TGTGCCAGCAGCCCCCCACAAGGGACAGGGTTAAACAGGAACTATGGCTACACCTTC. Translation gives CASSPPQGTGLNRNYGYTF.